What follows are 14 T cell receptor beta chains derived from one specimen sequenced in a study of T-cell memory formation after mild COVID-19. TCRdb fed the 5' RACE reads into MiXCR, producing one record per CDR3 protein. Here the sample spans approximately 290,000 distinct CDR3 sequences, approximately 8.4% being singletons. Sequencing was done on a sample of PBMCs or a T cell subset sorted from them (not recorded which). The receptors derive from a man in his late teens or twenties who had mild COVID-19 (a few samples of this study predate the infection). Cell type and time point are not known.

This chain links TRBV29-1 with TRBJ1-1; D gene uncertain. V gave up 3 bases and J gave up 1 base, with 3 bases separating them. The CDR3 has 11 amino acids. Germline V gene data show CDR1 as SQVTM and CDR2 as ANQGSEA. The CDR3 reads CSVDANTEAFF. The CDR3 DNA sequence: TGCAGCGTTGACGCGAACACTGAAGCTTTCTTT.

The chain carries TRBV10-3 and TRBJ2-1; D unclear. The V gene's germline CDR1 is ENHRY and CDR2 SYGVKD. V was clipped by 5 bases and J by 2 bases, with 4 bases between them. This CDR3 is 12 amino acids long. The CDR3 nucleotides read TGTGCCATCAGTTCGACCTACAATGAGCAGTTCTTC. Its translation: CAISSTYNEQFF.

In this sample, this clonotype turned up many times. J is TRBJ2-2 and V is TRBV4-3; D assignment may be TRBD1 or TRBD2 (5 bases each). Germline V gene lookup returns CDR1 LGHNA and CDR2 YSLEER. The CDR3 loop spans 17 amino acids. V lost 4 bases, J lost 0 bases, and 15 bases lay in between. The CDR3 region has the DNA TGCGCCAGCAGCCCCCGAGCCGGGACGGCGAACACCGGGGAGCTGTTTTTT. Translating it yields CASSPRAGTANTGELFF.

This clonotype occurred a few times. V usage is TRBV5-1 and J usage is TRBJ2-5; 7 positions match TRBD2. This CDR3 is built from 16 residues. Germline CDR1 reads SGHRS; CDR2 reads YFSETQ. J lost 1 base, V lost 0 bases, and 6 bases had no gene match. The CDR3 DNA follows: TGCGCCAGCAGCTTGGGGCTAGCGGTTATCCAAGAGACCCAGTACTTC. It is translated as CASSLGLAVIQETQYF. Full variable domain (missing parts from reference TRBV5-1 and TRBJ2-5): KAGVTQTPRYLIKTRGQQVTLSCSPISGHRSVSWYQQTPGQGLQFLFEYFSETQRNKGNFPGRFSGRQFSNSRSEMNVSTLELGDSALYLCASSLGLAVIQETQYFGPGTRLLVL.

The chain joins TRBV12-3 or TRBV12-4 to TRBJ1-5, with D unclear. CDR3 length: 18 residues. Trimming removed 3 bases at V and 2 bases at J, with 20 bases between. CDR3 sequence: CASSLRPVFRMGNQPQHF. CDR3 nucleotides: TGTGCCAGCAGTTTGAGGCCAGTGTTCCGAATGGGCAATCAGCCCCAGCATTTT.

The rearrangement joins TRBV30 to TRBJ2-2; D not resolved. The CDR3 is made up of 14 amino acids. CDR1 is GTSNPN and CDR2 is SVGIG in the germline V gene (reference sequence). As DNA, the CDR3 is TGTGCGGCGCTGGGCAGTCGAAGAACCGGGGAGCTGTTTTTT. It is translated as CAALGSRRTGELFF.

This clonotype was counted a few times. V and J are TRBV19 and TRBJ2-2; D gene uncertain. The germline V gene has CDR1 LNHDA and CDR2 SQIVND (reference sequence). With 0 bases removed from V and 8 bases from J, the gap between germline ends came to 22 bases. This CDR3 is built from 18 residues. DNA of the CDR3: TGTGCCAGTAGTATAGAGGGATCCCTGGACCGGTGGTCAGGGGAGCTGTTTTTT. It yields the protein CASSIEGSLDRWSGELFF. Together with reference TRBV19 and TRBJ2-2, the CDR3 gives the full variable domain: DGGITQSPKYLFRKEGQNVTLSCEQNLNHDAMYWYRQDPGQGLRLIYYSQIVNDFQKGDIAEGYSVSREKKESFPLTVTSAQKNPTAFYLCASSIEGSLDRWSGELFFGEGSRLTVL.

This clonotype was detected a few times. The chain uses TRBV20-1 and TRBJ2-3; TRBD2 matches at 10 bases. V was clipped by 6 bases and J by 5 bases; unmatched bases: 5. Germline V gene data show CDR1 as DFQATT and CDR2 as SNEGSKA (reference sequence). This CDR3 is 13 amino acids long. CDR3 nucleotide sequence: TGCAGTGCCACGAGACTAGCGGGAGATACGCAGTATTTT. Amino acid sequence: CSATRLAGDTQYF.

The rearrangement joins TRBV28 to TRBJ2-7; 8 bases match TRBD1. The V gene end was trimmed by 2 bases and the J gene end by 2 bases; junction bases not matched to a gene: 2. CDR3 size: 14 residues. Per the germline V gene, CDR1 is MDHEN and CDR2 is SYDVKM. This CDR3 is CASSLTGQAYEQYV. CDR3 DNA sequence: TGTGCCAGCAGTTTAACGGGACAGGCCTACGAGCAGTACGTC.

This clonotype was found a few times. The gene calls are TRBV3-1 and TRBJ2-5; 12 nucleotides match TRBD2. Trimming removed 4 bases from V and 5 bases from J; junction bases left unmatched: 8. The CDR3 has 16 amino acids. Germline V gene data show CDR1 as LGHDT and CDR2 as YNNKEL (reference sequence). CDR3 nucleotides: TGTGCCAGCAGCCGAGAGGCGCTAGCGGGGGGGGAGACCCAGTACTTC. This encodes CASSREALAGGETQYF.

This clonotype was counted only a few times. The chain recombines TRBV10-3 with TRBJ1-5, with a possible D match to TRBD1 (5 bases). Germline CDR1 ENHRY, CDR2 SYGVKD. V gave up 0 bases and J gave up 5 bases, with 8 bases separating them. The CDR3 has 14 amino acids. DNA for the CDR3: TGTGCCATCAGTGAGTCCCAGGGTGATCAGCCCCAGCATTTT. As protein: CAISESQGDQPQHF.

The chain is built from TRBV7-6 and TRBJ1-6; 9 bases are a match to TRBD1. CDR1 and CDR2 from the germline V gene are SGHVS and FNYEAQ. CDR3 length equals 16 residues. The V segment lost 1 base and the J segment 8 bases; nucleotides outside the gene matches: 6. The CDR3 region has the DNA TGTGCCAGCAGCTTAGTCGGGACAGGGTTCGATTCACCCCTCCACTTT. This codes for CASSLVGTGFDSPLHF.

This clonotype has only a few counts. The rearrangement joins TRBV19 to TRBJ1-1; unclear D gene. The length of the CDR3 is 13 residues. CDR1 and CDR2 (germline): LNHDA, SQIVND (reference sequence). Trimming removed 3 bases at V and 4 bases at J, with 9 bases between. CDR3 in DNA: TGTGCCAGTAGTATTGTCCCTAGCACTGAAGCTTTCTTT. Amino acids: CASSIVPSTEAFF. Supplemented by reference TRBV19 and TRBJ1-1, the full variable domain reads DGGITQSPKYLFRKEGQNVTLSCEQNLNHDAMYWYRQDPGQGLRLIYYSQIVNDFQKGDIAEGYSVSREKKESFPLTVTSAQKNPTAFYLCASSIVPSTEAFFGQGTRLTVV.

This clonotype has more than one count but fewer than ten. The CDR3 loop is CASSYQVWDPHVNTEAFF. In DNA form, the CDR3 reads TGTGCCAGCAGTTACCAAGTCTGGGATCCCCACGTGAACACTGAAGCTTTCTTT. The chain has TRBV6-2 or TRBV6-3 and TRBJ1-1, with unresolved D. This CDR3 is built from 18 residues. Germline CDR1 and CDR2: MNHEY and SVGEGT. Trimming took off 2 bases at V and 0 bases at J, with 19 bases between the two ends.